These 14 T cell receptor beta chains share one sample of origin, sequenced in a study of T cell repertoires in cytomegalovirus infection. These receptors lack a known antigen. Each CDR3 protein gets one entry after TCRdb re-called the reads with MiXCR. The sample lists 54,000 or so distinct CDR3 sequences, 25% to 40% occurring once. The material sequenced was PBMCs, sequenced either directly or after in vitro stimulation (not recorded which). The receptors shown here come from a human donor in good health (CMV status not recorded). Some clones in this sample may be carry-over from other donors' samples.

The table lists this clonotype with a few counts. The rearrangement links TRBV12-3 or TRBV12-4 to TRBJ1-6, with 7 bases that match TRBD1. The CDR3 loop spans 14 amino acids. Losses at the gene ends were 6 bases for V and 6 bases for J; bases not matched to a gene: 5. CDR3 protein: CASRGQASNSPLHF. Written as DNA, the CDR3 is TGTGCCAGCAGAGGACAGGCCTCTAATTCACCCCTCCACTTT.

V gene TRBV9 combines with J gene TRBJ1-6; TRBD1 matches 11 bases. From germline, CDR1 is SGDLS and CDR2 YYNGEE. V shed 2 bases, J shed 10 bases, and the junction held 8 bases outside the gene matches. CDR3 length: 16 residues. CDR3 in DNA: TGTGCCAGCAGCGTTAGATCCGGGACAGGGGGATCACCCCTCCACTTT. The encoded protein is CASSVRSGTGGSPLHF.

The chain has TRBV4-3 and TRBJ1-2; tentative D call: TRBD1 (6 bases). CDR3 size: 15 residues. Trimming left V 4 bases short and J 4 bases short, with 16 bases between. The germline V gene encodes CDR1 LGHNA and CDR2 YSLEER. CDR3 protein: CASSPGTPMSYGYTF. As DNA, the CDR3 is TGCGCCAGCAGCCCTGGGACACCGATGAGCTATGGCTACACCTTC.

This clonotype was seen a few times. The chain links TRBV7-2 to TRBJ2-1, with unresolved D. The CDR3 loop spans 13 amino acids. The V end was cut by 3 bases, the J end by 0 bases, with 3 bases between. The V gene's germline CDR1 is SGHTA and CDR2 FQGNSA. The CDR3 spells CASSFSSYNEQFF. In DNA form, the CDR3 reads TGTGCCAGCAGCTTTAGCTCCTACAATGAGCAGTTCTTC. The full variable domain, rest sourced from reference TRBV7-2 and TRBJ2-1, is GAGVSQSPSNKVTEKGKDVELRCDPISGHTALYWYRQSLGQGLEFLIYFQGNSAPDKSGLPSDRFSAERTGGSVSTLTIQRTQQEDSAVYLCASSFSSYNEQFFGPGTRLTVL.

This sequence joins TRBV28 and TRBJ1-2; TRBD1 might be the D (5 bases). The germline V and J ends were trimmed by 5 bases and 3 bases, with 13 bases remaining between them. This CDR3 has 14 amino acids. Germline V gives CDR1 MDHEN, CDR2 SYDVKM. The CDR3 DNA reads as TGTGCCAGCAGTCCGACAGTTGGAGACTATGGCTACACCTTC. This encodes CASSPTVGDYGYTF.

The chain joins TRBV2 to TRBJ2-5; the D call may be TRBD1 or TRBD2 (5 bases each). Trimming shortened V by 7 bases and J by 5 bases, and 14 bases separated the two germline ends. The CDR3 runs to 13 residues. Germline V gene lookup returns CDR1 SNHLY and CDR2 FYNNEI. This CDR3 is CASNLWGRETQYF. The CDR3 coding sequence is TGTGCCAGCAACCTCTGGGGACGGGAGACCCAGTACTTC.

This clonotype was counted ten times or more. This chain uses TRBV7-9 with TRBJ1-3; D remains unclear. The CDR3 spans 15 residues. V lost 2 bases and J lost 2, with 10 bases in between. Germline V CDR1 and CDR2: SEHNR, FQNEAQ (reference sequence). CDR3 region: CASSLSNNAGNTIYF. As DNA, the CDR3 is TGTGCCAGCAGCTTATCCAATAACGCTGGAAACACCATATATTTT.

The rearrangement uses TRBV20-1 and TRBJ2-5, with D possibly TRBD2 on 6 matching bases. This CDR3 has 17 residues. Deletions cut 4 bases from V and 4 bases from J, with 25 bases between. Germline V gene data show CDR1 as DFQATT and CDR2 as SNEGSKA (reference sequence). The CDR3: CSANSPGLFRQIETQYF. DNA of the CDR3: TGCAGTGCTAACTCCCCGGGACTGTTCAGGCAGATAGAGACCCAGTACTTC.

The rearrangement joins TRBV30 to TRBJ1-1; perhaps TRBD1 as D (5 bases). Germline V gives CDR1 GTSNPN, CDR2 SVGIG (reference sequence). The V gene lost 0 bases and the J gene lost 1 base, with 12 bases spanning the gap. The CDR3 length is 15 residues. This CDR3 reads CAWSVSDSWNTEAFF. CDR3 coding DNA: TGTGCCTGGAGTGTCTCCGACAGTTGGAACACTGAAGCTTTCTTT.

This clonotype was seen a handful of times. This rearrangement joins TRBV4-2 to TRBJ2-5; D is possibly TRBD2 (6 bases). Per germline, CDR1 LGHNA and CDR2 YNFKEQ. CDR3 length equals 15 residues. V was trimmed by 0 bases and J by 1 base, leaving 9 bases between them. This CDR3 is CASSQDGTRQETQYF. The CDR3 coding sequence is TGTGCCAGCAGCCAAGATGGGACTCGCCAAGAGACCCAGTACTTC.

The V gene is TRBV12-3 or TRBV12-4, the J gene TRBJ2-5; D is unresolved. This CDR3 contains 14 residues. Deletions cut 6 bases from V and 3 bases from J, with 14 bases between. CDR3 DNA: TGTGCCAGCAGCCATTCCAGACTTAAAGAGACCCAGTACTTC. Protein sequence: CASSHSRLKETQYF.

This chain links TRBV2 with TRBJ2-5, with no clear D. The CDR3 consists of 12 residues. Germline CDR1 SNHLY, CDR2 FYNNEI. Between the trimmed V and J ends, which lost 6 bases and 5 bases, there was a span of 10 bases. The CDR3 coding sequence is TGTGCCAGCAGCACCCGTTGGGAGACCCAGTACTTC. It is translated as CASSTRWETQYF.

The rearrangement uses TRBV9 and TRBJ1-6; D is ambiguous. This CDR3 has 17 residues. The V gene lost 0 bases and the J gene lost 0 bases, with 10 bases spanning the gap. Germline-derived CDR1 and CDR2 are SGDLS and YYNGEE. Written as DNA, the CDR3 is TGTGCCAGCAGCGTAGATCCACAGTTCTCCTATAATTCACCCCTCCACTTT. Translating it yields CASSVDPQFSYNSPLHF. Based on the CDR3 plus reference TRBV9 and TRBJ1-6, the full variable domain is DSGVTQTPKHLITATGQRVTLRCSPRSGDLSVYWYQQSLDQGLQFLIQYYNGEERAKGNILERFSAQQFPDLHSELNLSSLELGDSALYFCASSVDPQFSYNSPLHFGNGTRLTVT.

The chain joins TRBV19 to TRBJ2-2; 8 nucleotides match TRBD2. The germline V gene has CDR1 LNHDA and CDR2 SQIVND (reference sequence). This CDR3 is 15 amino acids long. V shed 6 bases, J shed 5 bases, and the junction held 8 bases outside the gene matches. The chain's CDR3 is CASSPREGSTGELFF. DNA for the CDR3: TGTGCCAGTAGCCCTCGGGAGGGTTCGACCGGGGAGCTGTTTTTT. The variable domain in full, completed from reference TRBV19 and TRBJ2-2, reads DGGITQSPKYLFRKEGQNVTLSCEQNLNHDAMYWYRQDPGQGLRLIYYSQIVNDFQKGDIAEGYSVSREKKESFPLTVTSAQKNPTAFYLCASSPREGSTGELFFGEGSRLTVL.